This T cell receptor beta chain comes out of a study of T cells in Graves' hyperthyroidism and ophthalmopathy. Amplification targeted TCR beta CDR3 regions from RNA transcripts. Using the HTBI primer set, a first-round RT-PCR was run on the TCR CDR3. TCRdb processed the multiplex PCR reads anew with MiXCR; each CDR3 protein has one entry. The sample has some 320,000 distinct CDR3 sequences, roughly 15% seen once. Clinical symptoms, serum thyroxine and TRAb, thyroid ultrasound and orbital computed tomography together formed the diagnostic basis. The CDR3 is made up of 15 amino acids. Looked up from germline, CDR1 is SGHVS and CDR2 is FQNEAQ. The V end lost 10 bases, the J end lost 0 bases, and 17 bases lay between the germline ends.

This chain joins TRBV7-8 and TRBJ2-3; D not certain. Sequencing input: blood. The sequence was collected from a woman aged 40 to 49 with Graves' ophthalmopathy. For the CDR3, the DNA is TGTGCCATCAGTGATGACGAGAGCAGCACAGATACGCAGTATTTT. Its translation: CAISDDESSTDTQYF.